This TCR beta chain was documented in a study of spatial heterogeneity in lung cancer. Study summary: More than 8.5 raw reads, on average, carried each unique TCR and UMI combination.

Many counts were recorded for this clonotype. Its antigen is unknown. Unique molecular identifiers, one per molecule, were present on every TCR cDNA molecule. One entry per CDR3 protein, called by TCRdb with MiXCR from the 5' RACE reads. Here the sample spans about 22,000 distinct CDR3 sequences, approximately 4.5% being singletons. Stated time point: sample taken at primary tumor resection. Sequencing covered unsorted whole RNA taken from tumor, nontumor lung or frozen PBMC. This CDR3 spans 17 amino acids. The germline V and J ends were trimmed by 0 bases and 2 bases, with 15 bases remaining between them. Germline assignment: CDR1 SEHNR and CDR2 FQNEAQ (reference sequence). General observations from the study: Ubiquitous expanded tumor TCRs were seen in blood more at resection than at follow-up.

Source: PBMCs, taken at surgery. This sequence was found in a male donor with early-stage non-small cell lung cancer. V usage is TRBV7-9 and J usage is TRBJ2-3; D possibly uses TRBD1 or TRBD2 (6 bases each). The CDR3: CASSLAFPGGLTDTQYF. The CDR3 DNA follows: TGTGCCAGCAGCTTAGCTTTCCCCGGGGGCCTCACAGATACGCAGTATTTT.